One sample yielded the 3 T cell receptor beta chains listed below, sequenced in a study of cytomegalovirus exposure and HLA in healthy donors. PCR primers comprised 60 Vbeta and 13 Jbeta primers. Using immunoSEQ multiplex PCR, the repertoire was profiled, and TCRdb retains in-frame clones only, with some absent. The data contain 120,000 or so clones, more than 60% of them seen just once; the ten biggest clones take up less than 9.5%. Sequenced material: PBMCs. The source of these receptors is a woman in her fifties or sixties in good health and CMV-seropositive.

The V gene is TRBV5-4, the J gene TRBJ1-2; TRBD1 matches at 11 bases. V was pared by 4 bases and J by 7 bases, with 6 bases of the junction left unmatched. Germline CDR1 is SGHNT and CDR2 is YYREEE (reference sequence). The CDR3 consists of 14 residues. The CDR3 is CASSPGQGVLGYTF. Here the CDR3 DNA reads TGTGCCAGCAGCCCGGGACAGGGGGTGCTTGGCTACACCTTC.

The rearrangement links TRBV7-9 to TRBJ2-1; 11 bases are a match to TRBD2. Looked up from germline, CDR1 is SEHNR and CDR2 is FQNEAQ (reference sequence). The CDR3 consists of 15 residues. V gave up 2 bases and J gave up 6 bases; unmatched junction bases: 3. CDR3 region: CASSLSTSGANEQFF. CDR3 nucleotides: TGTGCCAGCAGCTTATCGACTAGCGGGGCCAATGAGCAGTTCTTC.

The V call is TRBV10-3, the J call TRBJ2-7; weak D call: TRBD2 (5 bases). Germline CDR1 reads ENHRY; CDR2 reads SYGVKD. V was shortened by 6 bases and J by 0 bases, with 9 bases between the two germline ends. The CDR3 is made up of 13 amino acids. The CDR3: CAIRSGSSYEQYF. As DNA, the CDR3 is TGTGCCATCAGAAGCGGAAGCTCCTACGAGCAGTACTTC.